Below are 27 T cell receptor beta chains sequenced from a single sample in a study of T cells in tuberculosis. Sequenced by immunoSEQ multiplex PCR; TCRdb stores in-frame clones only, minus some. The sample includes roughly 19,000 clones, 85% to 90% of them seen just once. Input material: PBMCs. The receptor source for this set is a donor aged 10-35 years with latent tuberculosis or without tuberculosis infection.

The rearrangement links TRBV15 to TRBJ2-5; 8 bases are a match to TRBD2. Trimming took 2 bases from V and 2 from J; bases not matched to a gene: 10. Germline values: CDR1 LNHNV, CDR2 YYDKDF (reference sequence). The CDR3 extends over 17 amino acids. The CDR3: CATSRTRGGTGQETQYF. In nucleotides, the CDR3 is TGTGCCACCAGCAGAACACGGGGGGGGACTGGACAAGAGACCCAGTACTTC.

This chain uses TRBV25-1 with TRBJ2-5; no firm D call. Trimming removed 5 bases from V and 1 base from J, with 11 bases in between. This CDR3 spans 14 amino acids. Germline values: CDR1 MGHDK, CDR2 SYGVNS. The CDR3 sequence is CASSLDHGQETQYF. The CDR3 bases are TGTGCCAGCAGTCTAGATCACGGCCAAGAGACCCAGTACTTC.

This rearrangement joins TRBV10-3 to TRBJ2-2, with D possibly TRBD1 on 6 matching bases. The CDR3 consists of 12 residues. Between the trimmed V and J ends, which lost 3 bases and 7 bases, there was a span of 6 bases. CDR1 and CDR2 (germline): ENHRY, SYGVKD. The CDR3 here is CAISEGGGELFF. CDR3 in DNA: TGTGCCATCAGTGAAGGGGGCGGGGAGCTGTTTTTT.

The gene calls are TRBV5-1 and TRBJ2-1; TRBD2 aligns across 10 bases. Per germline, CDR1 SGHRS and CDR2 YFSETQ. This CDR3 comprises 15 residues. V was pared by 2 bases and J by 10 bases, with 9 bases of the junction left unmatched. In DNA, the CDR3 is TGCGCCAGCAGCTTACCCAGCGGGGGGGCCTGGGAGCAGTTCTTC. Amino acids: CASSLPSGGAWEQFF.

The gene calls are TRBV11-3 and TRBJ2-3, with 8 positions matching TRBD2. Germline V gene data show CDR1 as SGHNT and CDR2 as YENEEA. The CDR3 totals 15 residues. V shed 8 bases, J shed 4 bases, and the junction held 11 bases outside the gene matches. The CDR3 sequence: CASAPAAGVADTQYF. Here the CDR3 DNA reads TGTGCCAGCGCTCCTGCAGCGGGGGTTGCAGATACGCAGTATTTT.

The chain's CDR3 is CASSSLVAGVMGEQFF. Here the CDR3 DNA reads TGTGCCAGCAGTTCATTGGTGGCGGGGGTCATGGGAGAGCAGTTCTTC. V usage is TRBV7-6 and J usage is TRBJ2-1, with 7 positions matching TRBD2. The CDR3 loop spans 16 amino acids. The V gene's germline CDR1 is SGHVS and CDR2 FNYEAQ. V trimming: 6 bases; J trimming: 10 bases; junction bases outside the gene matches: 18.

The chain recombines TRBV2 with TRBJ2-3; 8 bases line up with TRBD2. The CDR3 extends over 18 amino acids. Germline CDR1 and CDR2: SNHLY and FYNNEI. V lost 7 bases and J lost 2; bases outside the gene matches: 17. DNA for the CDR3: TGTGCCAGCACCTTTGACAGCGGGCGGGGGGCCTTCACAGATACGCAGTATTTT. It is translated as CASTFDSGRGAFTDTQYF. The variable domain in full, with the rest retrieved from reference TRBV2 and TRBJ2-3, is EPEVTQTPSHQVTQMGQEVILRCVPISNHLYFYWYRQILGQKVEFLVSFYNNEISEKSEIFDDQFSVERPDGSNFTLKIRSTKLEDSAMYFCASTFDSGRGAFTDTQYFGPGTRLTVL.

The chain carries TRBV5-6 and TRBJ1-6, with D hard to call. Germline values: CDR1 SGHDT, CDR2 YYEEEE. CDR3 length equals 14 residues. Between the trimmed V and J ends, which lost 4 bases and 7 bases, there was a span of 12 bases. The CDR3 DNA sequence: TGTGCCAGCAGCCTCCGCCCGGGAAATTCACCCCTCCACTTT. Translation: CASSLRPGNSPLHF. Variable domain in full (rest from reference TRBV5-6 and TRBJ1-6): DAGVTQSPTHLIKTRGQQVTLRCSPKSGHDTVSWYQQALGQGPQFIFQYYEEEERQRGNFPDRFSGHQFPNYSSELNVNALLLGDSALYLCASSLRPGNSPLHFGNGTRLTVT.

The rearrangement uses TRBV25-1 and TRBJ1-1; no clear D gene. Per germline, CDR1 MGHDK and CDR2 SYGVNS. The CDR3 contains 13 residues. Trimming took 7 bases from V and 6 from J, leaving 15 bases between them. Here the CDR3 reads CASTVSEGAEAFF. In nucleotides, the CDR3 is TGTGCCAGCACTGTGAGTGAGGGCGCTGAAGCTTTCTTT.

The chain links TRBV4-1 to TRBJ2-5, with TRBD1 matching over 8 bases. V was clipped by 4 bases and J by 2 bases; unmatched bases: 3. The CDR3 covers 14 residues. From germline, CDR1 is MGHRA and CDR2 YSYEKL. The CDR3 spells CASSPRDRQETQYF. In DNA, the CDR3 is TGCGCCAGCAGCCCCCGGGACAGGCAAGAGACCCAGTACTTC.

V gene TRBV28 combines with J gene TRBJ1-6; unclear D gene. V was trimmed by 5 bases and J by 8 bases, leaving 16 bases between them. Germline V CDR1 and CDR2: MDHEN, SYDVKM. This CDR3 has 15 amino acids. CDR3 bases: TGTGCCAGCAGTCCACTAGGGAATGGGGATTCACCCCTCCACTTT. This sequence encodes CASSPLGNGDSPLHF.

The V gene is TRBV9, the J gene TRBJ2-7; no definite D call. Germline V gene sequence: CDR1 SGDLS, CDR2 YYNGEE. The V end was cut by 4 bases, the J end by 3 bases, with 14 bases between. CDR3 length equals 14 residues. The CDR3 DNA reads as TGTGCCAGCAGCCCTGATAACTCCCGCTACGAGCAGTACTTC. It yields the protein CASSPDNSRYEQYF.

V is TRBV5-1 and J is TRBJ2-1; D is unclear. The CDR3 extends over 15 amino acids. Trimming pared 4 bases from V and 0 bases from J, leaving 11 bases between. Germline V gene data show CDR1 as SGHRS and CDR2 as YFSETQ. The CDR3 bases are TGCGCCAGCAGCCAGAATTATCGCTCCTACAATGAGCAGTTCTTC. Protein sequence: CASSQNYRSYNEQFF.

The V and J genes are TRBV9 and TRBJ1-2, with unresolved D. Germline CDR1 reads SGDLS; CDR2 reads YYNGEE. V lost 4 bases and J 5 bases, leaving 6 bases between the germline ends. The CDR3 runs 11 residues. The CDR3 bases are TGTGCCAGCAGCTTCCAGTATGGCTACACCTTC. Encoded protein: CASSFQYGYTF.

The rearrangement links TRBV7-2 to TRBJ2-3, with D uncertain. The CDR3 contains 15 residues. CDR1 and CDR2 (germline): SGHTA, FQGNSA. V was clipped by 1 base and J by 1 base, with 9 bases between them. This CDR3 is CASSLVTARTDTQYF. In nucleotides, the CDR3 is TGTGCCAGCAGCTTAGTCACTGCTCGCACAGATACGCAGTATTTT.

The CDR3 spells CASSSTSGYYNEQFF. DNA of the CDR3: TGTGCCAGCAGTTCGACTAGCGGGTATTACAATGAGCAGTTCTTC. This sequence joins TRBV7-2 and TRBJ2-1; 10 bases map to TRBD2. The CDR3 has 15 residues. V dropped 6 bases and J dropped 4; count of bases not matched to a gene: 6. Germline lookup yields CDR1 SGHTA and CDR2 FQGNSA.

V gene TRBV5-4 combines with J gene TRBJ2-5; TRBD2 matches at 15 bases. Germline values: CDR1 SGHNT, CDR2 YYREEE (reference sequence). J lost 2 bases, V lost 4 bases, and 9 bases had no gene match. This CDR3 contains 18 residues. The CDR3 loop reads CASSPGLAGGGLQETQYF. The CDR3 DNA sequence: TGTGCCAGCAGCCCCGGACTAGCGGGGGGGGGATTACAAGAGACCCAGTACTTC.

This rearrangement joins TRBV29-1 to TRBJ1-1; D may be TRBD1 (6 bases). Looked up from germline, CDR1 is SQVTM and CDR2 is ANQGSEA. The CDR3 is 13 amino acids. V lost 6 bases, J lost 0 bases, and 11 bases lay in between. This chain's CDR3 is CSVSGTLNTEAFF. In DNA, the CDR3 is TGCAGCGTATCCGGGACATTGAACACTGAAGCTTTCTTT.

The chain joins TRBV7-2 to TRBJ1-1; 9 nucleotides align to TRBD1. V was pared by 5 bases and J by 8 bases, with 6 bases of the junction left unmatched. Germline assignment: CDR1 SGHTA and CDR2 FQGNSA. The CDR3 spans 13 residues. The CDR3 DNA reads TGTGCCAGCAGCCCACAGGGGGCCGCAGAAGCTTTCTTT. It is translated as CASSPQGAAEAFF. The full variable domain, completed using reference TRBV7-2 and TRBJ1-1, is GAGVSQSPSNKVTEKGKDVELRCDPISGHTALYWYRQSLGQGLEFLIYFQGNSAPDKSGLPSDRFSAERTGGSVSTLTIQRTQQEDSAVYLCASSPQGAAEAFFGQGTRLTVV.

Turning to this clone: This CDR3 is also generated by other DNA sequences in the sample. CDR3 nucleotide sequence: TGTGCCAGCAGTTACGGCGGGGCGGGGTACGAGCAGTACTTC. It yields the protein CASSYGGAGYEQYF. The chain uses TRBV6-5 and TRBJ2-7; D is possibly TRBD2 (6 bases). The CDR3 length is 14 residues. The germline CDR1 and CDR2 sequences are MNHEY and SVGAGI. The V gene lost 2 bases and the J gene lost 4 bases, with 12 bases spanning the gap.

The chain is built from TRBV13 and TRBJ1-1; D is uncertain. Germline assignment: CDR1 PRHDT and CDR2 FYEKMQ (reference sequence). V dropped 2 bases and J dropped 1 base, with 17 bases sitting between them. The CDR3 runs to 17 residues. The chain's CDR3 is CASSLFEEQPKNTEAFF. Here the CDR3 DNA reads TGTGCCAGCAGCTTATTCGAGGAGCAACCTAAGAACACTGAAGCTTTCTTT.

The J gene is TRBJ2-7, the V gene TRBV10-2; 8 bases match TRBD2. This CDR3 has 12 amino acids. Germline lookup yields CDR1 WSHSY and CDR2 SAAADI. With V trimmed by 6 bases and J by 13 bases, 11 bases remained unmatched. In DNA form, the CDR3 reads TGCGCCAGCAGGGACCCCGGGGGGGGAAGTTACTTC. Translating gives CASRDPGGGSYF.

The chain combines TRBV30 with TRBJ1-1; D uncertain. CDR3 size: 13 residues. The germline V and J ends were trimmed by 5 bases and 4 bases, with 14 bases remaining between them. Germline V gives CDR1 GTSNPN, CDR2 SVGIG (reference sequence). Here the CDR3 reads CAWLNRGSTEAFF. CDR3 bases: TGTGCCTGGCTTAACCGGGGTAGCACTGAAGCTTTCTTT.

The chain recombines TRBV5-1 with TRBJ2-1; 7 positions agree with TRBD2. The CDR3 runs 14 residues. In germline, CDR1 is SGHRS, CDR2 YFSETQ. The V segment lost 3 bases and the J segment 8 bases; nucleotides outside the gene matches: 8. For the CDR3, the DNA is TGCGCCAGCAGCTCTTTCATAAGCGGGGATGAGCAGTTCTTC. Encoded protein: CASSSFISGDEQFF.

This chain joins TRBV5-6 and TRBJ1-1; D unclear. CDR3 size: 13 residues. From germline, CDR1 is SGHDT and CDR2 YYEEEE. The V end was cut by 0 bases, the J end by 6 bases, with 9 bases between. CDR3 sequence reads: CASSLGGLPEAFF. DNA of the CDR3: TGTGCCAGCAGCTTGGGTGGCCTGCCTGAAGCTTTCTTT. The full variable domain, completed using reference TRBV5-6 and TRBJ1-1, is DAGVTQSPTHLIKTRGQQVTLRCSPKSGHDTVSWYQQALGQGPQFIFQYYEEEERQRGNFPDRFSGHQFPNYSSELNVNALLLGDSALYLCASSLGGLPEAFFGQGTRLTVV.

This chain uses TRBV15 with TRBJ1-1; the D gene is possibly TRBD1 (5 bases). Trimming took 5 bases from V and 10 from J, leaving 14 bases between them. The CDR3 is made up of 12 amino acids. Looked up from germline, CDR1 is LNHNV and CDR2 is YYDKDF (reference sequence). CDR3 DNA: TGTGCCACCAGCTGGGGCCGATCGCGAGCTTTCTTT. The encoded protein is CATSWGRSRAFF.

This clone showed up just once. V usage is TRBV29-1 and J usage is TRBJ2-5; 7 nucleotides line up with TRBD2. V dropped 7 bases and J dropped 4; count of bases not matched to a gene: 6. The germline CDR1 and CDR2 sequences are SQVTM and ANQGSEA. The CDR3 totals 12 residues. In nucleotides, the CDR3 is TGCAGCGGCCGATGGGGGGGAGAGACCCAGTACTTC. It translates to CSGRWGGETQYF.